This TCR beta chain emerged from a study of cytomegalovirus exposure and HLA in healthy donors. Study-level points and caveats: In a later analysis, TCR association rates varied by HLA locus: DRB1 most, HLA-C fewest.

The PCR employed 60 Vbeta primers together with 13 Jbeta primers. Produced via immunoSEQ multiplex PCR; TCRdb's table is partial and in-frame only. The sample includes about 130,000 clones, about 80% of them seen just once. The CDR3 has 14 amino acids. V gave up 5 bases and J gave up 0 bases, with 8 bases separating them. Germline CDR1 SNHLY, CDR2 FYNNEI. This clone was detected only once. Its antigen is unknown. The receptor comes from a man aged 25-45 years in good health and CMV-seronegative. V is TRBV2 and J is TRBJ1-3, with D perhaps matching TRBD1 (6 bases). The specimen sequenced was PBMCs. The CDR3 spells CASSPQGSGNTIYF. The DNA of the CDR3 is TGTGCCAGCAGTCCACAGGGCTCTGGAAACACCATATATTTT.